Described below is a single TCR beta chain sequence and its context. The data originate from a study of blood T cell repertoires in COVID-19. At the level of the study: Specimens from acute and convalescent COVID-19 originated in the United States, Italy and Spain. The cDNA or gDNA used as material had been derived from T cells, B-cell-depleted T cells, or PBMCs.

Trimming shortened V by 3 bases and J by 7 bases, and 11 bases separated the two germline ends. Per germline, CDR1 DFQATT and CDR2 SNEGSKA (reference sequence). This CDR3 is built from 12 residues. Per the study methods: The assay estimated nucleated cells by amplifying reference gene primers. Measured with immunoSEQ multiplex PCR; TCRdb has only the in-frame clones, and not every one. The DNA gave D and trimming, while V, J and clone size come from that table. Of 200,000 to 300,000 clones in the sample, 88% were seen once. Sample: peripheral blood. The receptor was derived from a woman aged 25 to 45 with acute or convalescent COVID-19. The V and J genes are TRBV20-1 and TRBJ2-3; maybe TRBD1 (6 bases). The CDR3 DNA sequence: TGCAGTGCTAGTTATGGGACATATACGCAGTATTTT. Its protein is CSASYGTYTQYF.